This record concerns one T cell receptor (beta chain) sequence. Its antigen is unknown. Base qualities are missing; no much larger clone stands one base away. These data belong to a study of CD8 T cells in ankylosing spondylitis (dated by TCRdb to the late 2010s). Looking at the study overall: T cell receptor beta repertoires were profiled in healthy donors and ankylosing spondylitis patients so that disease-linked TCR variants could be found. In total, the full study cohort was made up of roughly 110 healthy donors and 20 to 25 ankylosing spondylitis patients. Peripheral blood samples were taken, and synovial fluid was additionally collected from ankylosing spondylitis patients. Broader findings and caveats from the paper: A TCR beta motif made up of several highly homologous amino acid variants appeared to be characteristic of blood from ankylosing spondylitis patients. According to the report, matched synovial fluid samples from ankylosing spondylitis patients were significantly enriched for the disease-linked clones. A CD8+ phenotype was shown by the disease-linked clones, which were found at relatively low frequencies in peripheral blood. Some motif variants had previously been reported in the synovial fluid and blood of reactive arthritis patients, which suggests shared mechanisms of disease initiation.

The listed sequencing device is Illumina HiSeq 2500. Quantitative 5'-RACE with molecular barcodes was the method used to prepare the TCR beta libraries. In the original analysis: Disease-linked TCR variants were identified with a new computational method built on a probabilistic model of VDJ rearrangement. The public reads were run again by TCRdb, first through fastp at Q25 and then through MiXCR, and only productive beta chains were kept. A single entry per CDR3 protein holds the most common genes and DNA from its merged rows. TCRdb's processing, not the authors', yielded these V and J calls. For this sample the table gives some 240,000 distinct CDR3 sequences, of which 18% were detected only once. The top ten clonotypes cover approximately 33% of the sample. Its CDR3 holds 16 amino acids, cysteine through phenylalanine. The CDR3 DNA has 48 bases and is translated from base 1. Trimming accounts for 2 bases at V and 0 bases at J, while the number of junction bases matched to no gene is 0. As encoded in the germline V gene, CDR1 is SGHTA while CDR2 is FQGTGA.

The TCR originated in a male donor with ankylosing spondylitis or in good health (not recorded which). Specimen: blood, either unsorted or a sorted T cell fraction (not recorded which). The sequence is built from TRBV7-3 and TRBJ2-2; TRBD2 aligns with 10 central bases. The base sequence is TGTGCCAGCAGCTTACTAGCGGGAGCGAACACCGGGGAGCTGTTTTTT. It codes for CASSLLAGANTGELFF.